Below, 21 T cell receptor beta chains from the same sample are listed, as sequenced in a study of response to subunit inactivated influenza vaccine. Via MiXCR, TCRdb re-called the RT-PCR reads, giving one row per CDR3 protein. The sample includes around 490,000 distinct CDR3 sequences, roughly 8.2% of them seen just once. Sequenced material: PBMCs from blood, taken less than 30 months after vaccination. The receptors were sampled from a man aged 50 to 69 who received an inactivated influenza vaccine.

The V and J genes are TRBV11-2 and TRBJ2-3; TRBD2 matches 8 bases. The CDR3 totals 19 residues. J gave up 2 bases and V 1 base, and 14 bases lay outside the gene matches. Looked up from germline, CDR1 is SGHAT and CDR2 is FQNNGV. CDR3 sequence (DNA): TGTGCCAGCAGCTTAGGGAGGGGTGCTAGCGGGCGCCCCACAGATACGCAGTATTTT. Encoded protein: CASSLGRGASGRPTDTQYF.

Concerning this clonotype: The conserved closing phenylalanine or tryptophan is absent in this CDR3, likely reflecting a read error. The rearrangement links TRBV11-2 to TRBJ1-2; TRBD1 aligns across 7 bases. Per the germline V gene, CDR1 is SGHAT and CDR2 is FQNNGV. V dropped 0 bases and J dropped 3; count of bases not matched to a gene: 10. The CDR3 totals 17 residues. CDR3: CASSLDPQTGKDYGYTS. Here the CDR3 DNA reads TGTGCCAGCAGCTTAGATCCCCAGACAGGGAAAGACTATGGCTACACCTCC.

This clonotype was observed a few times. This chain connects TRBV20-1 to TRBJ1-5, with a tentative D call TRBD1 (5 bases). Per the germline V gene, CDR1 is DFQATT and CDR2 is SNEGSKA (reference sequence). The CDR3 extends over 13 amino acids. V lost 5 bases and J lost 2, with 10 bases in between. The CDR3 DNA sequence: TGCAGTGCTCACGCAGGGCGCAATCAGCCCCAGCATTTT. Its protein product is CSAHAGRNQPQHF.

This clonotype showed up just a few times. The chain employs TRBV10-3 and TRBJ1-1; 8 bases map to TRBD1. CDR1 and CDR2 (germline): ENHRY, SYGVKD. This CDR3 contains 14 residues. With 3 bases clipped from V and 1 base from J, the junction kept 1 base outside the gene matches. The CDR3 coding sequence is TGTGCCATCAGTGATGGACAGGGGAACACTGAAGCTTTCTTT. Protein: CAISDGQGNTEAFF.

Ten or more counts support this clonotype. The CDR3 DNA reads as TGTGCCAGCAGCAAAAACAGGGAATATCAGCCCCAGCATTTT. This encodes CASSKNREYQPQHF. This sequence joins TRBV7-2 and TRBJ1-5; D might be TRBD1 (6 bases). V dropped 5 bases and J dropped 5 bases, with 13 bases sitting between them. The CDR3 covers 14 residues. The germline V gene encodes CDR1 SGHTA and CDR2 FQGNSA.

This clonotype was observed many times. This chain links TRBV6-1 with TRBJ2-2, with D perhaps being TRBD1 or TRBD2 (6 bases each). Germline V gene sequence: CDR1 MNHNS, CDR2 SASEGT. V lost 6 bases, J lost 7 bases, and 18 bases lay in between. CDR3 size: 15 residues. CDR3 nucleotides: TGTGCCAGCAGCACAATAACGGGGGCGGTCGGGGAGCTGTTTTTT. Translated: CASSTITGAVGELFF.

This clonotype was counted ten times or more. V and J are TRBV29-1 and TRBJ2-2, with no clear D. This CDR3 spans 13 amino acids. The germline V gene encodes CDR1 SQVTM and CDR2 ANQGSEA. Between the trimmed V and J ends, which lost 4 bases and 1 base, there was a span of 7 bases. In DNA form, the CDR3 reads TGCAGCGTTGGGATACAGAACACCGGGGAGCTGTTTTTT. Encoded protein: CSVGIQNTGELFF.

The V gene is TRBV4-1, the J gene TRBJ1-2, with a weak D call TRBD1 (6 bases). This CDR3 has 15 amino acids. Germline V CDR1 and CDR2: MGHRA, YSYEKL. V shed 0 bases and J shed 4 bases, with 12 bases lying between them. This chain's CDR3 is CASSQDQVRGYGYTF. The CDR3 DNA sequence: TGCGCCAGCAGCCAAGATCAGGTCAGGGGCTATGGCTACACCTTC.

This clonotype was counted ten times or more. V and J are TRBV5-1 and TRBJ2-3, with 9 bases identical to TRBD2. The CDR3 has 15 residues. In germline, CDR1 is SGHRS, CDR2 YFSETQ. After removal of 0 bases from V and 4 bases from J, the junction contained 3 bases not matched to a gene. The CDR3 protein is CASSLGGGASDTQYF. Written as DNA, the CDR3 is TGCGCCAGCAGCTTGGGCGGGGGGGCCTCAGATACGCAGTATTTT.

This clonotype was recorded many times. The rearrangement joins TRBV12-3 or TRBV12-4 to TRBJ1-4; D is perhaps TRBD1 (6 bases). The CDR3 extends over 15 amino acids. V shed 3 bases and J shed 4 bases, with 12 bases lying between them. The CDR3, as DNA: TGTGCCAGCAGTTTTTGGGGACACTATAATGAAAAACTGTTTTTT. Translated: CASSFWGHYNEKLFF.

This clonotype was picked up a small number of times. The J gene is TRBJ2-7, the V gene TRBV5-1, with D perhaps matching TRBD2 (6 bases). Trimming pared 4 bases from V and 1 base from J, leaving 12 bases between. The CDR3 sequence is 14 residues long. Germline V lookup: CDR1 SGHRS, CDR2 YFSETQ. CDR3 amino acids: CASSQEGLSYEQYF. The CDR3 DNA is TGCGCCAGCAGCCAGGAGGGGTTGTCCTACGAGCAGTACTTC.

This chain joins TRBV4-1 and TRBJ2-7; no clear D gene. The CDR3 covers 14 residues. The V end lost 1 base, the J end lost 0 bases, and 7 bases lay between the germline ends. The germline gives CDR1 MGHRA, CDR2 YSYEKL. CDR3 nucleotides: TGCGCCAGCAGCCAAGTTCGCTACTCCTACGAGCAGTACTTC. It yields the protein CASSQVRYSYEQYF.

There are a few counts of this clonotype. V usage is TRBV6-5 and J usage is TRBJ2-5; TRBD1 agrees at 9 bases. Germline V gives CDR1 MNHEY, CDR2 SVGAGI. V lost 6 bases and J lost 5; bases outside the gene matches: 10. This CDR3 is 15 amino acids long. CDR3: CASSYGTGRLETQYF. In DNA, the CDR3 is TGTGCCAGCAGCTACGGGACAGGGCGGCTCGAGACCCAGTACTTC.

The gene calls are TRBV6-5 and TRBJ2-7; 7 positions agree with TRBD2. V shed 0 bases and J 9 bases; nucleotides not matched to a gene: 5. CDR3 length equals 13 residues. Germline-derived CDR1 and CDR2 are MNHEY and SVGAGI. The CDR3 here is CASSYSWEGTQYF. CDR3 DNA: TGTGCCAGCAGTTACTCGTGGGAGGGAACGCAGTACTTC.

This clonotype was seen repeatedly, ten times or more. V is TRBV7-8 and J is TRBJ2-3; possibly TRBD1 for D (6 bases). The CDR3 runs to 14 residues. Germline V gene sequence: CDR1 SGHVS, CDR2 FQNEAQ. V gave up 8 bases and J gave up 1 base, with 13 bases separating them. CDR3 nucleotides: TGTGCCAGCGGGGGCCAAGGGGGCACAGATACGCAGTATTTT. Encoded protein: CASGGQGGTDTQYF.

This clonotype was seen a handful of times. V is TRBV7-2 and J is TRBJ1-2; D gene uncertain. V dropped 1 base and J dropped 2 bases, with 11 bases sitting between them. Germline lookup yields CDR1 SGHTA and CDR2 FQGNSA. The CDR3 spans 15 residues. CDR3 sequence (DNA): TGTGCCAGCAGCTTAGTAGCGGGCACCAACTATGGCTACACCTTC. Translated: CASSLVAGTNYGYTF.

This clonotype was seen a few times. The chain couples TRBV28 to TRBJ2-2; 9 nucleotides agree with TRBD1. Germline lookup yields CDR1 MDHEN and CDR2 SYDVKM. This CDR3 spans 17 amino acids. With V trimmed by 2 bases and J by 3 bases, 7 bases remained unmatched. CDR3 in amino acids: CASSLPGQGLHTGELFF. The DNA of the CDR3 is TGTGCCAGCAGTTTACCGGGACAGGGCCTACACACCGGGGAGCTGTTTTTT.

V usage is TRBV7-6 and J usage is TRBJ1-4; perhaps TRBD1 as D (6 bases). Germline lookup yields CDR1 SGHVS and CDR2 FNYEAQ. Trimming stripped 6 bases from V and 4 bases from J, with 15 bases between. The CDR3 covers 15 residues. The DNA for the CDR3 is TGTGCCAGCAGGGGTGACAGGCGAGTTAATGAAAAACTGTTTTTT. It codes for CASRGDRRVNEKLFF.

This clonotype was counted a few times. V gene TRBV4-1 combines with J gene TRBJ2-3, with 9 nucleotides matching TRBD1. Unmatched junction bases numbered 17, after V lost 1 base and J lost 3 bases. The CDR3 spans 20 residues. Looked up from germline, CDR1 is MGHRA and CDR2 is YSYEKL. In DNA, the CDR3 is TGCGCCAGCAGCCAAGTACTCTACGCCGCGGACAGGGGAAAAACAGATACGCAGTATTTT. It codes for CASSQVLYAADRGKTDTQYF.

V and J are TRBV12-3 or TRBV12-4 and TRBJ1-5, with a possible D match to TRBD1 (5 bases). The CDR3 has 13 amino acids. V gave up 5 bases and J gave up 7 bases, with 12 bases separating them. The CDR3 is CASSHGGGQPQHF. The CDR3 DNA sequence: TGTGCCAGCAGTCACGGGGGGGGACAGCCCCAGCATTTT.

This clonotype has only a few counts. V is TRBV28 and J is TRBJ1-2, with 9 bases lining up with TRBD1. Germline assignment: CDR1 MDHEN and CDR2 SYDVKM. CDR3 length: 14 amino acids. V lost 5 bases, J lost 8 bases, and 9 bases stayed unmatched. For the CDR3, the DNA is TGTGCCAGCAGTCTACAGGGGGCGACGGGAGGCTACACCTTC. This encodes CASSLQGATGGYTF.